This TCR beta chain was recovered during a study of tumor-infiltrating lymphocytes in localized non-small cell lung cancer. TCRdb keeps only in-frame clones here, not all; method: immunoSEQ multiplex PCR. The table lists some 14,000 clones, around 70% of them singletons. The CDR3 is 15 residues long. The germline gives CDR1 MNHEY, CDR2 SMNVEV (reference sequence). Trimming cost V 6 bases and J 5 bases, with 19 bases left between them. The chain is built from TRBV27 and TRBJ1-2; D is perhaps TRBD1 (6 bases). The material sequenced was uninvolved lung tissue not adjacent to the tumor. The sequence derives from a human donor with non-small cell lung cancer. CDR3 coding DNA: TGTGCCAGCAGCCTTGGTAGAGGACAGCTGTATGGCTACACCTTC. Amino acids: CASSLGRGQLYGYTF.